This is a list of T cell receptor beta chains from one sample in a study of regulatory T cells in long-lasting Graves disease. A single record per CDR3 protein comes from TCRdb applying MiXCR to the multiplex PCR reads. This repertoire shows 600,000 to 650,000 distinct CDR3 sequences, around 17% found once; its top ten account for around 19%. Separately, the same data were catalogued under a study of T cells in Graves' hyperthyroidism and ophthalmopathy.

Here the sequenced sample was peripheral blood mononuclear cells (PBMCs), taken at new diagnosis, from a patient treated with antithyroid drugs. These receptors were taken from a woman between 25 and 40 years old with Graves disease. Both conserved end residues are part of each CDR3. The order of the fields is clone size, D gene, J gene, V gene, CDR3 protein, CDR3 DNA. A D gene is named only where the DNA matches it firmly. Expanded clones get a size class; other rows say once, few or many, or leave the size out.

abundance: NA; d_gene: TRBD1; j_gene: TRBJ1-2; v_gene: TRBV4-1; CDR3aa: CASSQLTGVGYTF; CDR3nt: TGCGCCAGCAGCCAATTGACAGGGGTCGGCTACACCTTC
abundance: many; d_gene: NA; j_gene: TRBJ1-1; v_gene: TRBV7-8; CDR3aa: CASSYPSGTEAFF; CDR3nt: TGTGCCAGCAGCTACCCCAGCGGCACTGAAGCTTTCTTT
abundance: once; d_gene: NA; j_gene: TRBJ2-7; v_gene: TRBV28; CDR3aa: CATGIGYEQYF; CDR3nt: TGTGCCACCGGGATTGGGTACGAGCAGTACTTC
abundance: many; d_gene: NA; j_gene: TRBJ2-7; v_gene: TRBV18; CDR3aa: CASSPPSGGPYEQYF; CDR3nt: TGTGCCAGCTCACCGCCCAGCGGAGGCCCCTACGAGCAGTACTTC
abundance: NA; d_gene: TRBD2; j_gene: TRBJ2-3; v_gene: TRBV3-1; CDR3aa: CASTPGLADHTQYF; CDR3nt: TGTGCCAGCACACCGGGACTAGCGGACCATACGCAGTATTTT
abundance: many; d_gene: TRBD2; j_gene: TRBJ2-1; v_gene: TRBV11-1; CDR3aa: CASSPGLAGGLGEQFF; CDR3nt: TGTGCCAGCAGTCCGGGACTAGCGGGAGGGCTCGGTGAGCAGTTCTTC
abundance: many; d_gene: NA; j_gene: TRBJ1-2; v_gene: TRBV19; CDR3aa: CASSPQGMSGYTF; CDR3nt: TGTGCCAGTAGTCCTCAGGGAATGAGTGGCTACACCTTC
abundance: many; d_gene: NA; j_gene: TRBJ2-2; v_gene: TRBV20-1; CDR3aa: CSATSLGSWTGELFF; CDR3nt: TGCAGTGCCACCTCCTTGGGGAGCTGGACCGGGGAGCTGTTTTTT
abundance: few; d_gene: TRBD1; j_gene: TRBJ2-3; v_gene: TRBV27; CDR3aa: CASSLDRDRTDTQYF; CDR3nt: TGTGCCAGCAGTCTCGACAGGGACCGCACAGATACGCAGTATTTT
abundance: few; d_gene: NA; j_gene: TRBJ1-2; v_gene: TRBV5-4; CDR3aa: CAASHRLGYGYTF; CDR3nt: TGTGCCGCCTCCCACAGGTTGGGCTATGGCTACACCTTC
abundance: few; d_gene: TRBD2; j_gene: TRBJ2-3; v_gene: TRBV4-2; CDR3aa: CASSQVAGGGTDTQYF; CDR3nt: TGTGCCAGCAGCCAAGTAGCGGGAGGTGGAACAGATACGCAGTATTTT
abundance: few; d_gene: TRBD1; j_gene: TRBJ1-4; v_gene: TRBV10-3; CDR3aa: CATAGQGSEKLFF; CDR3nt: TGTGCCACCGCGGGACAGGGCAGTGAAAAACTGTTTTTT
abundance: NA; d_gene: NA; j_gene: TRBJ2-3; v_gene: TRBV10-3; CDR3aa: CAISGSTDMQYF; CDR3nt: TGTGCCATCAGTGGTAGCACAGATATGCAGTATTTT
abundance: NA; d_gene: TRBD1; j_gene: TRBJ2-2; v_gene: TRBV12-3/TRBV12-4; CDR3aa: CASSYRSHFGTGTTGELFF; CDR3nt: TGTGCCAGCAGCTACCGGAGTCACTTCGGGACAGGGACCACCGGGGAGCTGTTTTTT
abundance: few; d_gene: NA; j_gene: TRBJ2-1; v_gene: TRBV2; CDR3aa: CAIITSEEQFF; CDR3nt: TGTGCCATCATAACTTCAGAAGAGCAGTTCTTC
abundance: many; d_gene: TRBD1; j_gene: TRBJ2-3; v_gene: TRBV18; CDR3aa: CASSRTGAGTDTQYF; CDR3nt: TGTGCCAGCTCAAGGACAGGGGCTGGCACAGATACGCAGTATTTT
abundance: few; d_gene: NA; j_gene: TRBJ2-7; v_gene: TRBV3-1; CDR3aa: CASSQQGGTYEQYF; CDR3nt: TGTGCCAGCAGCCAACAGGGGGGAACCTACGAGCAGTACTTC
abundance: NA; d_gene: TRBD1; j_gene: TRBJ1-5; v_gene: TRBV27; CDR3aa: CASSNTGGGQPQHF; CDR3nt: TGTGCCAGCAGCAACACAGGGGGCGGGCAGCCCCAGCATTTT
abundance: many; d_gene: TRBD2; j_gene: TRBJ2-3; v_gene: TRBV7-3; CDR3aa: CASSPQSLAASTDTQYF; CDR3nt: TGTGCCAGCAGCCCCCAGTCACTAGCGGCTAGCACAGATACGCAGTATTTT
abundance: many; d_gene: NA; j_gene: TRBJ1-5; v_gene: TRBV7-9; CDR3aa: CASSLDLQGQPQHF; CDR3nt: TGTGCCAGCAGCTTAGATCTTCAGGGGCAGCCCCAGCATTTT
abundance: NA; d_gene: NA; j_gene: TRBJ2-5; v_gene: TRBV3-1; CDR3aa: CASSLRGEGETQYF; CDR3nt: TGTGCCAGCAGCCTAAGAGGGGAAGGAGAGACCCAGTACTTC
abundance: many; d_gene: NA; j_gene: TRBJ1-1; v_gene: TRBV11-3; CDR3aa: CASSTNRNTEAFF; CDR3nt: TGTGCCAGCAGCACAAATCGGAACACTGAAGCTTTCTTT
abundance: many; d_gene: NA; j_gene: TRBJ2-1; v_gene: TRBV6-5; CDR3aa: CASSYEGRSYNEQFF; CDR3nt: TGTGCCAGCAGTTACGAAGGCAGATCCTACAATGAGCAGTTCTTC
abundance: once; d_gene: NA; j_gene: TRBJ2-6; v_gene: TRBV20-1; CDR3aa: CSARKRVSGANVLTF; CDR3nt: TGCAGTGCTAGAAAAAGAGTCTCTGGGGCCAACGTCCTGACTTTC
abundance: many; d_gene: NA; j_gene: TRBJ1-3; v_gene: TRBV28; CDR3aa: CASSSPPVRGVSGNTIYF; CDR3nt: TGTGCCAGCAGTTCTCCGCCGGTGAGGGGCGTATCTGGAAACACCATATATTTT
abundance: NA; d_gene: TRBD2; j_gene: TRBJ2-1; v_gene: TRBV7-9; CDR3aa: CATLPSRTSPRDEQFF; CDR3nt: TGTGCCACCCTCCCCTCCCGGACTAGCCCCCGGGATGAGCAGTTCTTC
abundance: few; d_gene: NA; j_gene: TRBJ1-5; v_gene: TRBV28; CDR3aa: CASSPEPASNQPQHF; CDR3nt: TGTGCCAGCAGTCCGGAGCCGGCTTCTAATCAGCCCCAGCATTTT
abundance: NA; d_gene: NA; j_gene: TRBJ1-2; v_gene: TRBV3-1; CDR3aa: CASSPVRTSYGYTF; CDR3nt: TGTGCCAGCAGCCCCGTCCGGACGTCCTATGGCTACACCTTC
abundance: NA; d_gene: TRBD2; j_gene: TRBJ2-3; v_gene: TRBV20-1; CDR3aa: CSDTGTSGSAADTQYF; CDR3nt: TGCAGTGATACCGGGACTAGCGGGTCGGCTGCAGATACGCAGTATTTT
abundance: many; d_gene: TRBD1; j_gene: TRBJ1-1; v_gene: TRBV9; CDR3aa: CASSGDRGYAFF; CDR3nt: TGTGCCAGCAGCGGGGACAGGGGATATGCTTTCTTT
abundance: NA; d_gene: TRBD2; j_gene: TRBJ2-3; v_gene: TRBV6-1; CDR3aa: CASSVTSGSSTDTQYF; CDR3nt: TGTGCCAGCAGCGTGACTAGCGGGAGCAGCACAGATACGCAGTATTTT
abundance: few; d_gene: NA; j_gene: TRBJ2-4; v_gene: TRBV7-2; CDR3aa: CASSLARGTLKNIQYF; CDR3nt: TGTGCCAGCAGCTTAGCGAGAGGGACTCTCAAAAACATTCAGTACTTC
abundance: many; d_gene: TRBD1; j_gene: TRBJ1-6; v_gene: TRBV12-3/TRBV12-4; CDR3aa: CASRTDRENSPLHF; CDR3nt: TGTGCCAGCAGAACAGACAGGGAGAATTCACCCCTCCACTTT
abundance: many; d_gene: TRBD1; j_gene: TRBJ1-5; v_gene: TRBV13; CDR3aa: CASSFRQGRQPQHF; CDR3nt: TGTGCCAGCAGCTTCAGACAGGGGCGTCAGCCCCAGCATTTT
abundance: many; d_gene: NA; j_gene: TRBJ1-1; v_gene: TRBV6-2/TRBV6-3; CDR3aa: CASSLKGGTTEAFF; CDR3nt: TGTGCCAGCAGTTTGAAGGGCGGAACTACTGAAGCTTTCTTT
abundance: many; d_gene: TRBD2; j_gene: TRBJ2-1; v_gene: TRBV19; CDR3aa: CASSNPGLLNNEQFF; CDR3nt: TGTGCCAGTAGTAATCCGGGACTACTGAACAATGAGCAGTTCTTC
abundance: NA; d_gene: NA; j_gene: TRBJ1-5; v_gene: TRBV24-1; CDR3aa: CATSEGYNQPQHF; CDR3nt: TGTGCCACCAGTGAGGGATATAATCAGCCCCAGCATTTT
abundance: many; d_gene: TRBD2; j_gene: TRBJ2-7; v_gene: TRBV5-1; CDR3aa: CASSLRLAGAEQYF; CDR3nt: TGCGCCAGCAGCTTAAGGCTAGCGGGAGCCGAGCAGTACTTC
abundance: NA; d_gene: TRBD1; j_gene: TRBJ1-2; v_gene: TRBV27; CDR3aa: CASSSRRDSFSGYTF; CDR3nt: TGTGCCAGCAGTTCTCGACGGGACAGCTTCTCGGGCTACACCTTC
abundance: many; d_gene: TRBD2; j_gene: TRBJ2-2; v_gene: TRBV7-2; CDR3aa: CASSFTSGVNTGELFF; CDR3nt: TGTGCCAGCAGCTTTACTAGCGGGGTGAACACCGGGGAGCTGTTTTTT
abundance: few; d_gene: NA; j_gene: TRBJ1-1; v_gene: TRBV20-1; CDR3aa: CSARLGERVLDTEAFF; CDR3nt: TGCAGTGCTAGGCTTGGGGAGCGGGTATTGGACACTGAAGCTTTCTTT
abundance: once; d_gene: NA; j_gene: TRBJ2-6; v_gene: TRBV27; CDR3aa: CATSGQSSGANVLTF; CDR3nt: TGTGCCACCTCGGGACAAAGCTCTGGGGCCAACGTCCTGACTTTC
abundance: many; d_gene: NA; j_gene: TRBJ2-2; v_gene: TRBV25-1; CDR3aa: CASSEWSTGELFF; CDR3nt: TGTGCCAGCAGTGAGTGGAGCACCGGGGAGCTGTTTTTT
abundance: many; d_gene: NA; j_gene: TRBJ2-3; v_gene: TRBV7-3; CDR3aa: CASSFSSGTDTQYF; CDR3nt: TGTGCCAGCAGCTTTTCTAGCGGCACAGATACGCAGTATTTT
abundance: many; d_gene: NA; j_gene: TRBJ1-2; v_gene: TRBV20-1; CDR3aa: CSARSDRFYGYTF; CDR3nt: TGCAGTGCTAGATCCGACAGGTTCTATGGCTACACCTTC
abundance: few; d_gene: TRBD2; j_gene: TRBJ2-2; v_gene: TRBV5-6; CDR3aa: CASNTSGSTGELFF; CDR3nt: TGTGCCAGCAACACTAGCGGGAGCACCGGGGAGCTGTTTTTT
abundance: NA; d_gene: TRBD1; j_gene: TRBJ1-6; v_gene: TRBV30; CDR3aa: CAWSPGQGGSPLHF; CDR3nt: TGTGCCTGGAGCCCGGGACAGGGAGGTTCACCCCTCCACTTT